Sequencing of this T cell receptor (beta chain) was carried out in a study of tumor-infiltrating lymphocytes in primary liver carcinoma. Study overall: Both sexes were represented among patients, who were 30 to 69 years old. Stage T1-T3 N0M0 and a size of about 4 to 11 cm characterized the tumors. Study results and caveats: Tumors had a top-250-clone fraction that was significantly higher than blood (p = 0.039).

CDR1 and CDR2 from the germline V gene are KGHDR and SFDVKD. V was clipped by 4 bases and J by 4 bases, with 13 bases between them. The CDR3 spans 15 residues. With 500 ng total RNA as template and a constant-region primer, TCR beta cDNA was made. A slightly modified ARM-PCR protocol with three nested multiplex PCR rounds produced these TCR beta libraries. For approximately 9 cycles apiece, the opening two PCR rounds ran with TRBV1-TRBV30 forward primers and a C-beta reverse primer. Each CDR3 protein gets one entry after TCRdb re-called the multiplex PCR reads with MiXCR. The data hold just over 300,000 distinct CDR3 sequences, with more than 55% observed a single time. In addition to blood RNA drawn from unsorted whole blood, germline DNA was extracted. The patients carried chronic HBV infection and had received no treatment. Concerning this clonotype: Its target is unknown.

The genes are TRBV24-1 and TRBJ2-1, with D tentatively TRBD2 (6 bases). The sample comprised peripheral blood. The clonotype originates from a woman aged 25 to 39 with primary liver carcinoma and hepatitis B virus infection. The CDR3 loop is CATSESGEPYNEQFF. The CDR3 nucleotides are TGTGCCACCAGTGAGTCGGGGGAGCCATACAATGAGCAGTTCTTC.